This T cell receptor (beta chain) was sequenced for a study of blood T cell repertoires in COVID-19. Study details: Samples taken during acute and convalescent COVID-19 were collected in the United States, Italy and Spain. T cells, B-cell-depleted T cells, or PBMCs supplied cDNA or gDNA.

The data were produced by immunoSEQ multiplex PCR, yet TCRdb's version contains in-frame clones alone and is incomplete. The sample contains over 450,000 clones, approximately 91% of which appear only once. Followed over time, Seattle patients had been enrolled while infection was active. Looked up from germline, CDR1 is KGHSH and CDR2 is LQKENI. This CDR3 is built from 15 residues. After removal of 3 bases from V and 8 bases from J, the junction contained 9 bases not matched to a gene. The source of this sequence is a woman between 50 and 59 years old with COVID-19, enrolled during active disease. V usage is TRBV18 and J usage is TRBJ1-2; TRBD1 matches 10 bases. The sequenced sample was peripheral blood. The DNA for the CDR3 is TGTGCCAGCTCACCCCGACAGGGGGCGTTTCCCGGCTACACCTTC. Amino acid sequence: CASSPRQGAFPGYTF.